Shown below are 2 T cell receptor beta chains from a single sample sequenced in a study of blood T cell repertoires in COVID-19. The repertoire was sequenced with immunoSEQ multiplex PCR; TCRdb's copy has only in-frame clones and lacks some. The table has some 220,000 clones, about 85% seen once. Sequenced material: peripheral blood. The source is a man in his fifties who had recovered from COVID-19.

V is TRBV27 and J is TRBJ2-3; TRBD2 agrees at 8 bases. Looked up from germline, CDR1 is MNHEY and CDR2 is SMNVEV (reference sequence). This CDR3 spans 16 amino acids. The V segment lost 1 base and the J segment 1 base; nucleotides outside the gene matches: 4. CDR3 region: CASSLWAGGGTDTQYF. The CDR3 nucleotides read TGTGCCAGCAGTTTATGGGCGGGAGGAGGCACAGATACGCAGTATTTT.

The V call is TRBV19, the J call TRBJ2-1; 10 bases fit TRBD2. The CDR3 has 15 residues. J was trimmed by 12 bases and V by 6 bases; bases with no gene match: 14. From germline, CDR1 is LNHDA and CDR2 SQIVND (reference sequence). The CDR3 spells CASSKKAGGRVVQFF. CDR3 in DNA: TGTGCCAGTAGCAAGAAAGCGGGAGGGCGGGTTGTGCAGTTCTTC.